This TCR beta chain came from a study of glioma-infiltrating T cells. The study's findings and limits: Tissue-blood divergence was below expectation in non-neoplastic patients, above in gliomas.

The CDR3 length is 12 residues. Germline-derived CDR1 and CDR2 are SQVTM and ANQGSEA. V lost 3 bases and J lost 1, with 6 bases in between. This clonotype was observed many times. Its target is not known. Amplification of TCR alpha and beta CDR3 regions from RNA used iRepertoire nested multiplex PCR. MiXCR, run by TCRdb on the multiplex PCR reads, gives a single entry per CDR3 protein. The data show 40,000 or so distinct CDR3 sequences, under 25% seen once. This TCR derives from a human donor with low-grade glioma or glioblastoma, undergoing nonglioma brain surgery, or in good health (not recorded which). Sequencing input: glioma tissue, nonneoplastic brain tissue, or PBMCs (not recorded which). This chain uses TRBV29-1 with TRBJ1-2; D is ambiguous. The CDR3 here is CSVDRSNYGYTF. The CDR3 DNA follows: TGCAGCGTTGACCGTAGTAACTATGGCTACACCTTC.